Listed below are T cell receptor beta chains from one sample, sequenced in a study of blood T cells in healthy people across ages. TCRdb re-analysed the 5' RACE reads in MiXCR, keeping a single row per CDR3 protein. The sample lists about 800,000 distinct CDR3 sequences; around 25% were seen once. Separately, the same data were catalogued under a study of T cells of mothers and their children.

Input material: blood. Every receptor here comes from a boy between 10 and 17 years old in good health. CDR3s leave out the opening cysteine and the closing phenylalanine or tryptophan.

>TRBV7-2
ASSSHGTDTGELF
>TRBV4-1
ASSQGTGLSNNEQF
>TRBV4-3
ASSQERQGNQPQH
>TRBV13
ASSARNEQY
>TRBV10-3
AGGQGKGTEAF
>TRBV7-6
ASSLEAATNEKLF
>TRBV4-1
ASSQDFPTNYGYT
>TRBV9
ASSRDPRGQETQY
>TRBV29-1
SVEEPGANVLT
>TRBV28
ASSGWTSAPQETQY
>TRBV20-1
TAKSFEKLF
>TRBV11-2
ASTDLGGLT
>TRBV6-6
ASSRPTEAKNIQY
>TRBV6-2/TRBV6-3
ASSLQGWDSPLH
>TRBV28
ASSLGSTRAYNEQF
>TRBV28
ASSRTSGRAVYTGELF
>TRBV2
ASSERGFGNSPLH
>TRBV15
ATSRGRSENEQF
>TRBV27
ASSPRDSTNEKLF
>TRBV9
ASSVDIEETQY
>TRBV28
ANPENGVAGGLEQY
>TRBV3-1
ASSRWGRGVGNTEAF
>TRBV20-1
SARDIAGYNEQF
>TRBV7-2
ASSPVSRTNIQY
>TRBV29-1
SVFGGITYEQY
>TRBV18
ASSNRDRTYEQY
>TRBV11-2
ASRIGQNHEKETQY
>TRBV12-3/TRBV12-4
ASSFLIGSSYNEQF
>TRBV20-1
SARDLLGGDGTEAF
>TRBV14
ASSQEFPGTGVEKLF
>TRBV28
ASSPGGTGDSPLH
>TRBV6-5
ASTQRGWQETQY
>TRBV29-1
SVVSGGLQETQY
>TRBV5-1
ASSLRTRDPTDTQY
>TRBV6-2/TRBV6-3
ASSYSGLGEETQY
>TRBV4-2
ASSQRILAGGLGGEFPLHYEQY
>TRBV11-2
ASSLVVGANYNEQF
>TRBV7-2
ASSRGQGEAEAF
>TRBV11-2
ASSFSGSPPDTQY
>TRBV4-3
ASSLGELSVREQY
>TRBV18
ASSPQRRQETQY
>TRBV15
ATSREAGTAYGYT
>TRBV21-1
ASSKTLQAGGNTYEQY
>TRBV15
ATGSMYGGSNTEAF
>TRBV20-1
SASGSQETQY
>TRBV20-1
SARDPIAGEVHEQF
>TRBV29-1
SVGVSAQY
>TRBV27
ASSLKGLGNTIY
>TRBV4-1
ASSQDQLVETQY
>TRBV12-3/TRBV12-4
ASSLRDRVLNEQF
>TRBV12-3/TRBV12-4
ASSLKQLGTDTQY
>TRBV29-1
SVVKQVDFETQY
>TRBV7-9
ASSLEASGRVSYNEQF
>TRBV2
ASKTDRAPEAF
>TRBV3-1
ASSQAALAGGQETQY
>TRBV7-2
ASSPGTSGGDQY
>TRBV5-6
ASSLATGVGYEQY
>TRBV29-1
SVQDSTDTQY
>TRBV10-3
AISESRQGRKETQY
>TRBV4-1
ASSQDTGGGEAF